This T cell receptor beta chain appears in the sequencing data of a study of T-cell reconstitution after alpha-beta-depleted transplantation in children. Unique molecular identifiers were incorporated into the prepared TCRbeta library. TCRdb re-derived calls from the PCR reads in MiXCR, one entry per CDR3 protein. The sample has some 500,000 distinct CDR3 sequences, around a third seen once. Germline CDR1 and CDR2: SGHAT and FQDESV (reference sequence). This CDR3 comprises 16 residues. Trimming removed 4 bases from V and 5 bases from J; junction bases left unmatched: 10. This TCR was sampled from a human donor who donated a stem cell graft to a child with aplastic anemia. Here the sequenced sample was PBMCs from the stem cell graft donor, taken from the stem cell graft. V is TRBV11-1 and J is TRBJ2-7; 11 bases are shared with TRBD2. CDR3: CASSSVGTSGRDEQYF. CDR3 coding DNA: TGTGCCAGCAGCTCTGTGGGGACTAGCGGTAGGGACGAGCAGTACTTC.